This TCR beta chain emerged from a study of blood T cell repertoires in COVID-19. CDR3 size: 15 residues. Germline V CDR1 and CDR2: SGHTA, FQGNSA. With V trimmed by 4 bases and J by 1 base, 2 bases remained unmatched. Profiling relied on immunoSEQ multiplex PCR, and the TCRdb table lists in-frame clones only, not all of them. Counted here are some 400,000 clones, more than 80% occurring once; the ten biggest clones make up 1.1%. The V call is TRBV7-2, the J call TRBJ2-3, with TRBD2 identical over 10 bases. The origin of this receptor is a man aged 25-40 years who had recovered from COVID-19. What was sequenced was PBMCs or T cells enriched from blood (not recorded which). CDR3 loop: CASSSGLAGTDTQYF. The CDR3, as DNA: TGTGCCAGCAGCTCCGGACTAGCGGGCACAGATACGCAGTATTTT.